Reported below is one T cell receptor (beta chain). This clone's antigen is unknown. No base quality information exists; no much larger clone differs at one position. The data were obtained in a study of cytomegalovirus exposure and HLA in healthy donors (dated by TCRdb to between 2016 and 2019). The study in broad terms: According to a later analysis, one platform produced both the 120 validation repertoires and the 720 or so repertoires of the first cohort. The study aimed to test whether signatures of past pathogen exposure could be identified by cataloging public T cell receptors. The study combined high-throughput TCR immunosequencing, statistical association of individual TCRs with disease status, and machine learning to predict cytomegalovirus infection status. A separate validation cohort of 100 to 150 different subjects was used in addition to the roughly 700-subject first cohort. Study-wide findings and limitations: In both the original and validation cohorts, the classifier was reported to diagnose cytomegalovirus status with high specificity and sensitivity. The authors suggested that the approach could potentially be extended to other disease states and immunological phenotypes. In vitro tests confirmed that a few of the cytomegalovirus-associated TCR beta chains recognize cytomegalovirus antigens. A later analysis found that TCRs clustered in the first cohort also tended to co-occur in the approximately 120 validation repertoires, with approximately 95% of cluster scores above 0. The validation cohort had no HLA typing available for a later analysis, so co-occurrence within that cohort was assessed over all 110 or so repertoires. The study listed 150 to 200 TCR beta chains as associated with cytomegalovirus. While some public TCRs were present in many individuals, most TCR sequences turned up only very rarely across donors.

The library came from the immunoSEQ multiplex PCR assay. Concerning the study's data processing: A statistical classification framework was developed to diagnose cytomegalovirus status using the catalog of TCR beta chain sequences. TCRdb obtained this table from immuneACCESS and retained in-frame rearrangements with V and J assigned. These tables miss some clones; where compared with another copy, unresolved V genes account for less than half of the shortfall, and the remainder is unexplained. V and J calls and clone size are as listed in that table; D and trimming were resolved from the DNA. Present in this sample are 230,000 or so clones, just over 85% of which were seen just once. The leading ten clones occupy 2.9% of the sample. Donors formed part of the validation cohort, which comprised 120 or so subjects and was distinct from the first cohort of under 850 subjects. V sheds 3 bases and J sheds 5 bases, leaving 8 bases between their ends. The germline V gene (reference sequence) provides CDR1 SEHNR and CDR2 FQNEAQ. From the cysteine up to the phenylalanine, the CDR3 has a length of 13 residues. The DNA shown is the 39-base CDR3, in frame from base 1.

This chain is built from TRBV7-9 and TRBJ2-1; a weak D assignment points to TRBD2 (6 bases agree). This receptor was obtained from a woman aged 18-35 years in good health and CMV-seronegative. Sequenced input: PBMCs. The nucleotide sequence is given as TGTGCCAGCAGCTTTAGCGGCAACAATGAGCAGTTCTTC. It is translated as CASSFSGNNEQFF.